This TCR beta chain was recovered during a study of T-cell memory formation after mild COVID-19. Study background: The study found TCR clusters largely donor specific. Regarding the study as a whole: Whether day 37 second-wave clones are SARS-CoV-2-specific was not confirmed. Contracting CD4+ clones lay largely in CM and EM, with CD8+ ones residing in EMRA.

CDR3 length equals 15 residues. Germline CDR1 is SGHRS and CDR2 is YFSETQ. V dropped 4 bases and J dropped 5; count of bases not matched to a gene: 8. 5'RACE primed at constant segments yielded TCR alpha and TCR beta cDNA libraries bearing sample barcodes and UMIs. Each CDR3 protein is one row after TCRdb ran MiXCR on the 5' RACE reads. The sample has some 48,000 distinct CDR3 sequences; 25% to 30% are singletons. This clonotype was recorded a few times. Its antigen is as yet unknown. Material for sequencing was PBMCs or a T cell subset sorted from them (not recorded which). The sequence was obtained from a man between 18 and 29 years old who had mild COVID-19 (a few samples of this study predate the infection). Cell type and time point are not known. The J gene is TRBJ2-2, the V gene TRBV5-1, with 7 bases identical to TRBD1. This CDR3 is CASSLLQGTTGELFF. The CDR3 region has the DNA TGCGCCAGCAGCCTCCTACAGGGGACAACCGGGGAGCTGTTTTTT. The full variable domain, with the rest looked up from reference TRBV5-1 and TRBJ2-2, is KAGVTQTPRYLIKTRGQQVTLSCSPISGHRSVSWYQQTPGQGLQFLFEYFSETQRNKGNFPGRFSGRQFSNSRSEMNVSTLELGDSALYLCASSLLQGTTGELFFGEGSRLTVL.